This TCR beta chain was profiled in a study of blood T cell repertoires in COVID-19. Turning to the study itself: Some COVID-19 samples were acute and others convalescent; all came from the United States, Italy and Spain. Nucleic acid was either cDNA or gDNA, and it came from T cells, B-cell-depleted T cells, or PBMCs.

Study processing details: Amplification from reference gene primers served as the basis for estimated nucleated cell counts. Here immunoSEQ multiplex PCR was the method, and the copy in TCRdb shows in-frame clones only, minus some. The V and J calls and clone size come from that table; D and trimming were worked out from the DNA. The data hold around 130,000 clones, with approximately 84% observed a single time. This clone has a single count. This CDR3 spans 16 amino acids. V was clipped by 1 base and J by 4 bases, with 17 bases between them. Looked up from germline, CDR1 is SGHDT and CDR2 is YYEEEE. This sequence originates from a woman aged 45-65 years who had recovered from COVID-19. The J gene is TRBJ1-1, the V gene TRBV5-6; D is uncertain. The sample consisted of peripheral blood. This chain's CDR3 is CASSLFGERGVTEAFF. The CDR3 bases are TGTGCCAGCAGCTTGTTTGGGGAGCGGGGTGTCACTGAAGCTTTCTTT.